This T cell receptor (beta chain) came from a study of T cell responses to AZD1222 COVID-19 vaccine (dated by TCRdb to the early 2020s). Study-level background: A total of about 250 trial participants underwent TCR sequencing, of whom roughly 210 had received two doses of AZD1222 and some 26 had received two doses of the MenACWY control vaccine. Enrollment into the trials was organized by age into subgroups of 18-55, 56-69 and 70-plus years, and those subgroups contained roughly 150, 30 and 60 TCR-sequenced participants, respectively.

Concerning this clone itself: Its antigen is unknown. No base quality values were provided; no much bigger clone lies one nucleotide off.

The CDR3 regions of human TCRbeta chains were subjected to immunosequencing. Concerning the study's data processing: TCRs in the repertoires were compared against a reference library of SARS-CoV-2-specific TCRs that had been generated with the MIRA antigen-specificity platform. Breadth was defined as the fraction of unique TCRs that were SARS-CoV-2-associated, and depth was defined as the fraction of total T cells that were SARS-CoV-2-associated. Each spike-specific TCR was assigned to its reactive spike region and to a CD4 or CD8 class using the MIRA data. Log10-transformed breadth and depth values were compared by one-way ANOVA with Sidak's multiple comparisons tests. TCRdb mirrors the immuneACCESS table, restricted to in-frame sequences. Some clones are absent from its copies; in checked studies, under half trace to an unresolved V gene, and the reason for the others is unknown. D and trimming come from the DNA, and the V and J calls and clone size come from that table. The sample table shows around 150,000 clones, and about 90% are seen once. The ten largest clones add up to roughly 4.3% of the sample.

Overall results and qualifications from the work: CD4 TCRs associated with the vaccine covered the entire spike protein, and the dominant responses were in regions 160-218 and 743-854. A significant rise in spike-specific TCR breadth and depth was observed after two AZD1222 doses relative to day 0 and relative to MenACWY recipients. Because no day 14 peak-response samples were available, repertoires were characterized only after the peak T cell response. Reportedly, close to half of the unique spike-specific TCRs recognized epitopes lying outside the regions that are mutated in the B.1.351 and B.1.1.7 variants. Participants were mostly white British, with more females than males. The authors suggested clonal diversity may have been underestimated. The 56-69-year group was small, and its depth increase did not reach significance, likely because of low power. Conclusions about previously exposed vaccinees are limited because only five to seven AZD1222 recipients were SARS-CoV-2 seropositive at baseline.

In the paper's terms, the time point label means: baseline before first vaccination. The sample's treatment or condition label, in plain terms: meningococcal conjugate vaccine given as trial control. Vaccinee samples were obtained from the UK trials COV001 and COV002, which included a single-blind randomized controlled phase 2/3 trial of AZD1222 (ChAdOx1 nCoV-19) in healthy adults. For TCRbeta chain sequencing, PBMC samples were collected from trial participants at day 0 and at day 28 after the second dose. From the germline V gene, CDR1 is MNHNS and CDR2 is SASEGT. The V and J ends are trimmed by 3 bases and 6 bases, leaving 12 bases between them. The CDR3 starts with the cysteine, ends with the phenylalanine, and has 13 residues. Just CDR3 DNA is preserved here, 39 bases in frame from base 1.

This sequence uses TRBV6-1 and TRBJ2-7; TRBD1 is possibly the D segment (5 matching bases). The sequencing used peripheral blood, collected on day 0 of MenACWY control vaccination. The sequence came from an adult in good health. The CDR3 region: CASSDNTGSEQYF. The DNA sequence follows: TGTGCCAGCAGTGACAACACAGGCTCCGAGCAGTACTTC.